The 6 T cell receptor beta chains listed next were all sequenced from one sample in a study of blood T cell repertoires in COVID-19. Libraries were prepared by immunoSEQ multiplex PCR; TCRdb keeps only in-frame clonotypes and omits some of them. The sample includes about 100,000 clones, approximately 90% of them seen just once. Sequences were obtained from peripheral blood. These TCRs come from a man aged 45-60 years with active COVID-19.

The chain has TRBV5-4 and TRBJ2-6; the match to TRBD1 covers 10 bases. The CDR3 contains 17 residues. CDR1 and CDR2 (germline): SGHNT, YYREEE (reference sequence). Trimming at V came to 4 bases and at J to 1 base, leaving 5 bases not matched to a gene. CDR3 nucleotides: TGTGCCAGCAGCCCGGGACAGGGGAAGTCTGGGGCCAACGTCCTGACTTTC. Translating it yields CASSPGQGKSGANVLTF. The whole variable domain, remainder taken from reference TRBV5-4 and TRBJ2-6, is ETGVTQSPTHLIKTRGQQVTLRCSSQSGHNTVSWYQQALGQGPQFIFQYYREEENGRGNFPPRFSGLQFPNYSSELNVNALELDDSALYLCASSPGQGKSGANVLTFGAGSRLTVL.

The V and J genes are TRBV6-1 and TRBJ1-2; D gene ambiguous. Germline CDR1 reads MNHNS; CDR2 reads SASEGT. Trimming stripped 1 base from V and 7 bases from J, with 13 bases between. This CDR3 is built from 14 residues. The CDR3 sequence: CASSEVLGRGGYTF. In nucleotides, the CDR3 is TGTGCCAGCAGTGAAGTTCTAGGCAGAGGTGGCTACACCTTC.

V and J are TRBV6-5 and TRBJ2-3; TRBD2 agrees at 9 bases. V was pared by 5 bases and J by 0 bases, with 3 bases of the junction left unmatched. The CDR3 extends over 15 amino acids. The germline V gene has CDR1 MNHEY and CDR2 SVGAGI. In nucleotides, the CDR3 is TGTGCCAGCAGTCTAGCGGGATTGAGCACAGATACGCAGTATTTT. Its translation: CASSLAGLSTDTQYF.

The rearrangement uses TRBV5-1 and TRBJ1-1; a possible D gene is TRBD1 (5 bases). This CDR3 has 14 amino acids. V lost 4 bases and J lost 4, with 14 bases in between. The germline V gene encodes CDR1 SGHRS and CDR2 YFSETQ. The CDR3 protein is CASSPQGGSTEAFF. For the CDR3, the DNA is TGCGCCAGCAGCCCCCAGGGCGGGAGCACTGAAGCTTTCTTT.

V is TRBV20-1 and J is TRBJ1-1, with TRBD1 as a possible D gene (6 bases). The CDR3 contains 11 residues. CDR1 DFQATT and CDR2 SNEGSKA come from the germline V gene (reference sequence). With 3 bases removed from V and 5 bases from J, the gap between germline ends came to 7 bases. The CDR3 reads CSASTGTEAFF. The CDR3 nucleotides are TGCAGTGCTAGTACAGGGACTGAAGCTTTCTTT.

V usage is TRBV7-3 and J usage is TRBJ2-1, with TRBD2 identical over 11 bases. CDR1 and CDR2 (germline): SGHTA, FQGTGA. The CDR3 runs to 16 residues. Germline trimming cut 3 bases from V and 6 bases from J; bases unmatched to any gene: 7. Here the CDR3 reads CASSFLAGGRFNEQFF. The CDR3 DNA is TGTGCCAGCAGCTTCCTAGCGGGGGGCAGGTTCAATGAGCAGTTCTTC.